This is a list of T cell receptor beta chains from one sample in a study of blood T cell repertoires in COVID-19. Using immunoSEQ multiplex PCR, the repertoire was profiled, and TCRdb retains in-frame clones only, with some absent. The sample has about 150,000 clones, roughly nine tenths seen once. The source material was peripheral blood. The origin of the receptors is a woman in her 40s with acute or convalescent COVID-19. CDR3s leave out the opening cysteine and the closing phenylalanine or tryptophan. A D gene is named only where the DNA matches it firmly.

V: TRBV7-9; D: NA; length: 11; CDR3: ASSLQTADTQY
V: TRBV18; D: TRBD1; length: 12; CDR3: ASSLGQGVRPQH
V: TRBV15; D: NA; length: 14; CDR3: ATSRDYFVGTGELF
V: TRBV5-1; D: TRBD1; length: 12; CDR3: ASSLQGGTGELF
V: TRBV9; D: NA; length: 12; CDR3: ASSVEVDGNEAF
V: TRBV3-1/TRBV3-2; D: TRBD1; length: 14; CDR3: ASSQGDRGRHNEQF
V: TRBV7-2; D: NA; length: 10; CDR3: ASSLGGGGYT
V: TRBV10-3; D: TRBD1; length: 11; CDR3: ATSRTGADEQY
V: TRBV5-1; D: NA; length: 11; CDR3: ASSLGSRGEQY
V: TRBV19; D: TRBD1; length: 11; CDR3: ASSSGQGNIQY
V: TRBV19; D: NA; length: 10; CDR3: ASSNPNSEQF
V: TRBV3-1/TRBV3-2; D: TRBD2; length: 13; CDR3: ASSPGGTAKNIQY
V: TRBV18; D: NA; length: 13; CDR3: ASSPTQKYFGGYT
V: TRBV18; D: NA; length: 11; CDR3: ASSPQMNTEAF
V: TRBV2; D: NA; length: 11; CDR3: ASSEKLRETQY
V: TRBV5-1; D: TRBD1; length: 12; CDR3: ASSAETGITEAF
V: TRBV5-1; D: NA; length: 12; CDR3: ASHPGDGANVLT
V: TRBV11-2; D: NA; length: 11; CDR3: ASSLDLPGEAF
V: TRBV7-3; D: NA; length: 11; CDR3: ASSSQSGNTIY
V: TRBV6-5; D: TRBD1; length: 13; CDR3: ASSWGTDRGTEAF
V: TRBV27; D: TRBD1; length: 13; CDR3: ASSGRDRGQETQY
V: TRBV5-3; D: TRBD1; length: 13; CDR3: ARSPWDRANYEQY
V: TRBV7-9; D: NA; length: 12; CDR3: ASSYLTQGPEQY
V: TRBV11-3; D: NA; length: 12; CDR3: ASSLGGVSTEAF
V: TRBV7-2; D: TRBD2; length: 14; CDR3: ASSFDSGWGGNEQF